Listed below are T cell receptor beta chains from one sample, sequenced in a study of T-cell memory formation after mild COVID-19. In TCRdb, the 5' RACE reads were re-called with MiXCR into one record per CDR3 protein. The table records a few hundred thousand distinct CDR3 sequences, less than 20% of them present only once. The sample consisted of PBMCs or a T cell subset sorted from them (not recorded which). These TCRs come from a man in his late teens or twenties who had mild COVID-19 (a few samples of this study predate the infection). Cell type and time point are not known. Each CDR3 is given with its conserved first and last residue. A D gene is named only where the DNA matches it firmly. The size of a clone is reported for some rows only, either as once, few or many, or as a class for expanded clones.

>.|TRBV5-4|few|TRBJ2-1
CASSLGDGGPEQFF
TGTGCCAGCAGCTTGGGGGACGGGGGTCCCGAGCAGTTCTTC
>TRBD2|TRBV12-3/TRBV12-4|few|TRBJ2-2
CASSPAGTSGFRTGELFF
TGTGCCAGCAGTCCAGCCGGGACTAGCGGCTTCCGCACCGGGGAGCTGTTTTTT
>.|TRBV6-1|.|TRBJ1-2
CASSRERTYGYTF
TGTGCCAGCTCCCGAGAACGTACCTATGGCTACACCTTC
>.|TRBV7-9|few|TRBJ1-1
CASSPYRGGAFF
TGTGCCAGCAGCCCCTATCGAGGGGGAGCTTTCTTT
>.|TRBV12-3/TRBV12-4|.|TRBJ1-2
CASSPRVDNYGYTF
TGTGCCAGCAGCCCTAGGGTAGATAACTATGGCTACACCTTC
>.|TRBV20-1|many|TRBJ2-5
CSASPRETQYF
TGCAGTGCCAGCCCTCGAGAGACCCAGTACTTC
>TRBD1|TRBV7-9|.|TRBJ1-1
CASSFTEGAEAFF
TGTGCCAGCAGCTTTACCGAGGGGGCGGAAGCTTTCTTT
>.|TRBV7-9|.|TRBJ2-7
CASSSGETGGYEQYF
TGTGCCAGCAGCTCTGGGGAGACTGGGGGCTACGAGCAGTACTTC
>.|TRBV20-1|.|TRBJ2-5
CSARDLQQETQYF
TGCAGTGCTAGAGATCTCCAGCAAGAGACCCAGTACTTC
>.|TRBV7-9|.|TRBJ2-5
CASSLAMGGGETQYF
TGTGCCAGCAGCTTGGCAATGGGGGGTGGAGAGACCCAGTACTTC
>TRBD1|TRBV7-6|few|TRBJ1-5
CASSSGTGGGQPQHF
TGTGCCAGCAGCTCCGGGACAGGGGGCGGGCAGCCCCAGCATTTT
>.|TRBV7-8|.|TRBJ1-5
CASSKDDQPQHF
TGTGCCAGCAGTAAGGACGATCAGCCCCAGCATTTT
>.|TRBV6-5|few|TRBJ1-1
CASRGNEGKMNTEAFF
TGTGCCAGCAGGGGGAACGAGGGGAAAATGAACACTGAAGCTTTCTTT
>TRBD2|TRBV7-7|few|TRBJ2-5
CASSSSGTSGTQYF
TGTGCTAGCAGCTCCTCCGGGACTAGCGGGACCCAGTACTTC
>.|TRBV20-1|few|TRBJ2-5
CSASGGEETQYF
TGCAGTGCTAGTGGCGGAGAAGAGACCCAGTACTTC
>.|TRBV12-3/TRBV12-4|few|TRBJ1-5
CASMGVNQPQHF
TGTGCCAGCATGGGAGTCAACCAGCCCCAGCATTTT
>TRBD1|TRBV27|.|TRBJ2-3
CASTPAGSGQGGTDTQYF
TGTGCCAGCACCCCCGCCGGGTCGGGACAGGGGGGCACAGATACGCAGTATTTT
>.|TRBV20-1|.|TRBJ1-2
CSARDLASGYTF
TGCAGTGCTAGAGATTTGGCGTCCGGCTACACCTTC
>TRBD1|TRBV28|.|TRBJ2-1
CASSFFDRGGDEQFF
TGTGCCAGCAGTTTCTTTGACAGGGGGGGCGATGAGCAGTTCTTC
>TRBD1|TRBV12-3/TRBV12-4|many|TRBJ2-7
CASSPRQGPYEQYF
TGTGCCAGCAGTCCTCGACAGGGGCCCTACGAGCAGTACTTC
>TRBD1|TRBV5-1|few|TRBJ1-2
CASSPGTEHGYTF
TGCGCCAGCAGTCCCGGGACAGAGCACGGCTACACCTTC
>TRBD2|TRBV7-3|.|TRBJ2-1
CASSWAGGQYNEQFF
TGTGCCAGCAGCTGGGCGGGGGGACAATACAATGAGCAGTTCTTC
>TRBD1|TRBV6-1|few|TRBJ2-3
CASLTPGTGVGNTQYF
TGTGCCAGCTTGACGCCCGGGACAGGGGTGGGGAATACGCAGTATTTT
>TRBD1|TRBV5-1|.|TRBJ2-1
CASSSQDRAYNEQFF
TGCGCCAGCAGCTCCCAGGACAGGGCCTACAATGAGCAGTTCTTC
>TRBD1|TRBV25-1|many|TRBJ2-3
CASSEKDRSTDTQYF
TGTGCCAGCAGTGAAAAGGACAGGAGCACAGATACGCAGTATTTT
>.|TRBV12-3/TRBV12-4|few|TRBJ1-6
CASSPLGGNSPLHF
TGTGCCAGCAGTCCCCTAGGGGGAAATTCACCCCTCCACTTT
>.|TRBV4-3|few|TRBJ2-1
CASSQATEARGEQFF
TGCGCCAGCAGCCAAGCAACCGAGGCCAGGGGTGAGCAGTTCTTC
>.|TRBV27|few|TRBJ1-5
CASTPQGFGNQPQHF
TGTGCCAGCACCCCACAGGGTTTTGGCAATCAGCCCCAGCATTTT
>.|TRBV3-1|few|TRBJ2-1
CASSQAYVLDPYNEQFF
TGTGCCAGCAGCCAAGCTTACGTCCTTGACCCCTACAATGAGCAGTTCTTC
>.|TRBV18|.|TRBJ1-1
CASSPPLGSTEAFF
TGTGCCAGCTCACCACCGCTGGGGAGCACTGAAGCTTTCTTT
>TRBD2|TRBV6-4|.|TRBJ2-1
CASSGEAGLSEQFF
TGTGCCAGCAGCGGAGAAGCGGGGTTGAGCGAGCAGTTCTTC
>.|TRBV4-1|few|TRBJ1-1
CASSQTPANTEAFF
TGCGCCAGCAGCCAAACCCCTGCCAACACTGAAGCTTTCTTT
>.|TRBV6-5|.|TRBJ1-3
CASRPTGLSGNTIYF
TGTGCCAGCAGGCCCACAGGACTCTCTGGAAACACCATATATTTT
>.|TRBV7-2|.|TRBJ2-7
CASSFQASYEQYF
TGTGCCAGCAGTTTTCAGGCTTCCTACGAGCAGTACTTC
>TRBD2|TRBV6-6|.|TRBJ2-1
CASSYGLAGSYNEQFF
TGTGCCAGCAGTTATGGACTAGCGGGTTCCTACAATGAGCAGTTCTTC
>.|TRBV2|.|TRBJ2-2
CASTGGAGELFF
TGTGCCAGCACAGGGGGGGCCGGGGAGCTGTTTTTT